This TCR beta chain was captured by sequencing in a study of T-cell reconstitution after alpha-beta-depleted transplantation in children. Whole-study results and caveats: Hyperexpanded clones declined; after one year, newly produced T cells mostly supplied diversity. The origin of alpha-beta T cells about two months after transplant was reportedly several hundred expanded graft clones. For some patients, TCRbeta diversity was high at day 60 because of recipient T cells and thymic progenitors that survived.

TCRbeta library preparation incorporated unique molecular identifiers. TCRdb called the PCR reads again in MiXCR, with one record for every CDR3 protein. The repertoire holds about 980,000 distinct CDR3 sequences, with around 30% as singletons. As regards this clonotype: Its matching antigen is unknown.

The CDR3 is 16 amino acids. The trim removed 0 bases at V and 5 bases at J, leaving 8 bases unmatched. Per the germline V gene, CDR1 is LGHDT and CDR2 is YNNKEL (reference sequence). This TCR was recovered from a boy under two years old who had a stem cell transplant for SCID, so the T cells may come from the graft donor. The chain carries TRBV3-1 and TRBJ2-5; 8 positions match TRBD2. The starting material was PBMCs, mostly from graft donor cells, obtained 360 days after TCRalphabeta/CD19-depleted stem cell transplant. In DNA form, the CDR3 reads TGTGCCAGCAGCCAAGATGGGCGGGGGGAAGCGGAGACCCAGTACTTC. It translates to CASSQDGRGEAETQYF.